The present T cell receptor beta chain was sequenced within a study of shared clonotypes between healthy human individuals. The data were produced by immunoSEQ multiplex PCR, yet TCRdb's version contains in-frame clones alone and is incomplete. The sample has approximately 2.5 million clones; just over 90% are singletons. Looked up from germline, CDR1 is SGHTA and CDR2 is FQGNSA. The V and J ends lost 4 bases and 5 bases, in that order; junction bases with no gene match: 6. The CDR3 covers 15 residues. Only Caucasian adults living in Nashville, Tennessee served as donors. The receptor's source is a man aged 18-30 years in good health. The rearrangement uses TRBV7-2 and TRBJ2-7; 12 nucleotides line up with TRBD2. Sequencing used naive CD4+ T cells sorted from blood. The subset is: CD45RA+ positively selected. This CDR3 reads CASSSSSGRDNEQYF. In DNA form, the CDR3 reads TGTGCCAGCAGCTCTTCTAGCGGGAGGGACAACGAGCAGTACTTC.